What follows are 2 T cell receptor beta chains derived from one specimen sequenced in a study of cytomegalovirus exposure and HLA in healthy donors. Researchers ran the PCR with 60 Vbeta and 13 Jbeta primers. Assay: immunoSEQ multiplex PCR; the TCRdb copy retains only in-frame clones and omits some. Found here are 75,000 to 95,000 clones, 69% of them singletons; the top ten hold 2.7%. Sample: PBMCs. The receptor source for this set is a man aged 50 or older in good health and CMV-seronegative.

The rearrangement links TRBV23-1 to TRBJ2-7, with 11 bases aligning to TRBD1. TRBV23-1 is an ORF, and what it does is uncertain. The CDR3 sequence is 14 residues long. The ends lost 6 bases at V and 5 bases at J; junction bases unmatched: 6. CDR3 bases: TGCGCCAGCAGAAGGACAGGGGGCTGCCACGAGCAGTACTTC. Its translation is CASRRTGGCHEQYF.

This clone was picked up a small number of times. CDR3 amino acids: CASSPYRQGRPDTQYF. CDR3 nucleotide sequence: TGCGCCAGCAGCCCATATCGACAGGGGAGGCCAGATACGCAGTATTTT. V usage is TRBV5-1 and J usage is TRBJ2-3, with TRBD1 matching 8 bases. This CDR3 contains 16 residues. V was pared by 4 bases and J by 4 bases, with 11 bases of the junction left unmatched. Germline CDR1 reads SGHRS; CDR2 reads YFSETQ.